These 27 T cell receptor beta chains came from one sample sequenced in a study of CXCR3-negative and CXCR3-positive naive CD8 T cells (dated by TCRdb to between 2017 and 2020). The data were produced on a NextSeq 550. The Human TCR Profiling Kit (MiLaboratory) was used to make UMI-labeled 5' RACE TRB cDNA libraries. The reads were reprocessed in TCRdb, with one entry per CDR3 protein sequence and no accompanying DNA. This sample's table carries about 150,000 distinct CDR3 sequences. The ten largest clonotypes hold approximately 0.46% of the sample. No antigens are known for them. The research as a whole found: TRB CDR3s from CXCR3-positive naive cells showed higher hydrophobicity (lower Kidera factor 4), lower energy, and higher strength and volume indices than CXCR3-negative naive cells.

Input material: naive CXCR3+ CD8+ T cells from blood. Explained via the paper, the cell subset or site label denotes: CD45RO-CCR7+CD27+CD95- naive CD8+ T cells expressing CXCR3 (TNR3+). All receptors derive from a human donor in good health. Some clones in this sample may be carry-over from other donors' samples.

The rearrangement uses TRBV4-3 and TRBJ2-7; TCRdb gives TRBD1 as the D gene, but with no DNA this cannot be confirmed. CDR3 size: 15 residues. CDR1 and CDR2 (germline): LGHNA, YSLEER. The CDR3 loop is CASSERTQGFSEQYF.

The genes are TRBV10-3 and TRBJ2-1. Germline V gene lookup returns CDR1 ENHRY and CDR2 SYGVKD. This CDR3 spans 15 amino acids. CDR3 in amino acids: CAISAPSEMDNEQFF.

The chain carries TRBV12-3 or TRBV12-4 and TRBJ2-3. The CDR3 has 14 amino acids. This chain's CDR3 is CASSLVPGTDTQYF.

The V and J genes are TRBV4-3 and TRBJ2-1; TCRdb lists TRBD2, though no DNA is available to test this call. Germline V lookup: CDR1 LGHNA, CDR2 YSLEER. This CDR3 region has 16 residues. The CDR3 is CASSPYSGGAHNEQFF.

The chain employs TRBV7-8 and TRBJ2-3; the D call of TRBD1 rests on TCRdb alone, since no DNA is present to check it. Germline V gene data show CDR1 as SGHVS and CDR2 as FQNEAQ. This CDR3 is built from 16 residues. This CDR3 reads CASSLLTGTSTDTQYF.

The chain is built from TRBV28 and TRBJ2-1; TCRdb's D gene call, TRBD2, goes unchecked for lack of DNA. The CDR3 totals 13 residues. From germline, CDR1 is MDHEN and CDR2 SYDVKM. The chain's CDR3 is CASSLRPKNEQFF.

The chain uses TRBV10-3 and TRBJ2-7; TCRdb names TRBD1, which stays unverified in the absence of DNA. This CDR3 contains 14 residues. Germline loops: CDR1 ENHRY, CDR2 SYGVKD. CDR3 protein: CAISGVGGRYEQYF.

The chain couples TRBV7-9 to TRBJ1-2; there is no DNA to check the TCRdb D call of TRBD1. From germline, CDR1 is SEHNR and CDR2 FQNEAQ (reference sequence). The CDR3 has 15 residues. The CDR3 here is CASSSEDRVRDGYTF.

This chain links TRBV5-1 with TRBJ2-7; TCRdb's D call of TRBD1 is untestable without DNA. CDR3 length: 15 residues. Germline loops: CDR1 SGHRS, CDR2 YFSETQ. This CDR3 is CASSQTPGQSYEQYF.

This rearrangement joins TRBV28 to TRBJ1-5; TCRdb reports TRBD1, a call that lacks DNA to check it against. The CDR3 sequence is 16 residues long. Per germline, CDR1 MDHEN and CDR2 SYDVKM. The chain's CDR3 is CASSFPSGPGVRSQHF.

The chain recombines TRBV7-2 with TRBJ2-3; there is no DNA to check the TCRdb D call of TRBD1. Germline V gives CDR1 SGHTA, CDR2 FQGNSA. This CDR3 has 17 residues. The CDR3 sequence: CASSQGVAPPSTDTQYF. Together with reference TRBV7-2 and TRBJ2-3, the CDR3 gives the full variable domain: GAGVSQSPSNKVTEKGKDVELRCDPISGHTALYWYRQSLGQGLEFLIYFQGNSAPDKSGLPSDRFSAERTGGSVSTLTIQRTQQEDSAVYLCASSQGVAPPSTDTQYFGPGTRLTVL.

The CDR3 region is CASTPEAFLNTEAFF. The V call is TRBV4-1, the J call TRBJ1-1. Germline CDR1 and CDR2: MGHRA and YSYEKL. The CDR3 spans 15 residues.

This chain links TRBV12-3 or TRBV12-4 with TRBJ2-3; the TRBD1 assignment by TCRdb is unverifiable without DNA. This CDR3 spans 14 amino acids. The CDR3 loop reads CASKNLPGGDTQYF.

The chain joins TRBV5-1 to TRBJ2-1; TCRdb's D call, TRBD1, is unchecked because there is no DNA. Germline-derived CDR1 and CDR2 are SGHRS and YFSETQ. CDR3 length: 17 amino acids. CDR3: CASSLGDAGWTYNEQFF.

The V call is TRBV12-1, the J call TRBJ2-4. TRBV12-1 is classified as a pseudogene. The CDR3 is 16 residues long. CDR3: CASSPARDLAKNIQYF.

This sequence joins TRBV20-1 and TRBJ1-2; TCRdb's D call of TRBD1 is untestable without DNA. The germline V gene encodes CDR1 DFQATT and CDR2 SNEGSKA (reference sequence). The CDR3 runs 14 residues. CDR3 protein: CSASRGEILYGYTF.

This chain connects TRBV7-9 to TRBJ1-1; with no DNA, the TCRdb D assignment of TRBD1 cannot be verified. The CDR3 contains 14 residues. The germline V gene has CDR1 SEHNR and CDR2 FQNEAQ (reference sequence). The CDR3 loop reads CASSIGQLNTEAFF.

The V call is TRBV20-1, the J call TRBJ2-1; TCRdb's D call, TRBD2, is unchecked because there is no DNA. In germline, CDR1 is DFQATT, CDR2 SNEGSKA (reference sequence). This CDR3 contains 15 residues. The CDR3 loop is CSARDEREGLNEQFF.

The rearrangement links TRBV10-3 to TRBJ2-7; lacking DNA, the TRBD1 call made by TCRdb goes unchecked. The CDR3 has 15 residues. The germline V gene encodes CDR1 ENHRY and CDR2 SYGVKD. The CDR3 protein is CAISDPGQGMGEQYF.

V gene TRBV11-2 combines with J gene TRBJ2-7. The CDR3 is 14 amino acids. CDR1 and CDR2 (germline): SGHAT, FQNNGV. The CDR3 region is CASSLDPGAYEQYF.

The chain is built from TRBV2 and TRBJ2-1. This CDR3 has 16 amino acids. In germline, CDR1 is SNHLY, CDR2 FYNNEI. CDR3 protein: CASSEDIPPSGNEQFF.

The CDR3 sequence: CASSQGNGRDGKLFF. This chain connects TRBV4-1 to TRBJ1-4; the TCRdb call, TRBD1, lacks DNA for checking. Germline CDR1 is MGHRA and CDR2 is YSYEKL. The CDR3 is 15 residues long.

The chain recombines TRBV2 with TRBJ1-2; TCRdb calls TRBD1, which cannot be checked without DNA. Germline loops: CDR1 SNHLY, CDR2 FYNNEI. There are 14 residues in the CDR3. This CDR3 is CASRPTGFGYGYTF.

The rearrangement links TRBV29-1 to TRBJ1-2; TCRdb designates TRBD1, a call that cannot be tested without DNA. In germline, CDR1 is SQVTM, CDR2 ANQGSEA. The CDR3 consists of 14 residues. The CDR3 reads CSVDPPVVSVGYTF.

The V call is TRBV18, the J call TRBJ2-7; the TRBD1 assignment by TCRdb is unverifiable without DNA. Germline loops: CDR1 KGHSH, CDR2 LQKENI. This CDR3 has 15 residues. This CDR3 is CASSPRDSYLYEQYF.

The chain has TRBV19 and TRBJ2-2; TCRdb reports TRBD2, a call that lacks DNA to check it against. The germline V gene has CDR1 LNHDA and CDR2 SQIVND (reference sequence). CDR3 length: 18 residues. CDR3 sequence: CASSPVRGGAAYTGELFF.

V and J are TRBV4-1 and TRBJ2-2; TCRdb outputs TRBD2, but without DNA this stays unchecked. Germline V gene data show CDR1 as MGHRA and CDR2 as YSYEKL. The CDR3 is made up of 15 amino acids. The chain's CDR3 is CASSQGLAGTGELFF.